This T cell receptor (beta chain) is from a study of blood T cell repertoires in COVID-19. About the research overall: Sites across the United States, Italy and Spain contributed samples from acute and convalescent COVID-19. PBMCs, B-cell-depleted T cells, or T cells provided the cDNA or gDNA that made up the material.

Authors' processing steps: Reference gene primer amplification gave nucleated cell count estimates. Clones were read by immunoSEQ multiplex PCR, and TCRdb kept only the in-frame ones, dropping some. From that table come the V and J calls and clone size; the DNA was used to work out D and trimming. The profile covers some 260,000 clones, with 82% appearing a single time and less than 4% taken by the ten largest. The length of the CDR3 is 13 residues. V was shortened by 5 bases and J by 4 bases, with 9 bases between the two germline ends. The clonotype was recovered from a woman between 18 and 29 years old with acute or convalescent COVID-19. The sample comprised peripheral blood. The rearrangement uses TRBV12-3 or TRBV12-4 and TRBJ2-1; D perhaps matches TRBD2 (6 bases). The CDR3 protein is CASSGEEYNEQFF. The CDR3 DNA sequence: TGTGCCAGCAGTGGGGAGGAGTACAATGAGCAGTTCTTC.